There are a few counts of the clone carrying this TCR beta chain. The antigen remains undetermined. This sample stems from a study of glioma-infiltrating T cells. Study as a whole: WHO grade II oligodendrogliomas or astrocytomas, plus non-recurrent WHO grade IV glioblastomas, were sampled. Sequencing aimed for roughly 4.5- to 11-fold coverage of about 940,000 peripheral T cells. General study findings and limits: Gliomas, especially low-grade, showed above-expected tissue-blood divergence; non-neoplastic patients showed below.

The CDR3 has 15 amino acids. Losses at the gene ends were 4 bases for V and 1 base for J; bases not matched to a gene: 5. CDR1 ENHRY and CDR2 SYGVKD come from the germline V gene. Using RNA template, CDR3s of TCR alpha and beta were amplified with iRepertoire arm-PCR. For one-step reverse transcription and amplification, about 90-450 ng of tissue mRNA or PBMC total RNA was used. From the multiplex PCR reads, TCRdb called clonotypes with MiXCR, one entry per CDR3 protein. The table shows more than 350,000 distinct CDR3 sequences, with 41% occurring only once. Sample: glioma tissue, nonneoplastic brain tissue, or PBMCs (not recorded which). V is TRBV10-3 and J is TRBJ2-7; 9 bases are a match to TRBD1. This clonotype was obtained from a human donor with low-grade glioma or glioblastoma, undergoing nonglioma brain surgery, or in good health (not recorded which). The CDR3: CAISGLTGGSYEQYF. CDR3 sequence (DNA): TGTGCCATCAGTGGATTGACAGGGGGTTCCTACGAGCAGTACTTC.